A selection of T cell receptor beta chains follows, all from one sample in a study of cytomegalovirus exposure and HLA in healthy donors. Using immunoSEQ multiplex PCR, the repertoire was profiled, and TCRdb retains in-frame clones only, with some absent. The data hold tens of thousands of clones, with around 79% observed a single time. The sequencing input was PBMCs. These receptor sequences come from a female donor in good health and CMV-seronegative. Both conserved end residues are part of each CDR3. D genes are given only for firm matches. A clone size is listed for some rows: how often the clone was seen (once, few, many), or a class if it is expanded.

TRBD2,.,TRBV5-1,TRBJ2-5,TGCGCCAGCAGCTCAGGACTAGCGGCCTACCAAGAGACCCAGTACTTC,CASSSGLAAYQETQYF
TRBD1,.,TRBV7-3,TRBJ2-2,TGTGCCAGCAGCTTACGACAGGGGCACGGGGAGCTGTTTTTT,CASSLRQGHGELFF
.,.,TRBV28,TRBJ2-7,TGTGCCAGCAGTTTATTAAGTGGGGGCGGCTCCTACGAGCAGTACTTC,CASSLLSGGGSYEQYF
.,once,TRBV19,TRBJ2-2,TGTGCCAGTAGTATAGTGGGCCAGAACACCGGGGAGCTGTTTTTT,CASSIVGQNTGELFF
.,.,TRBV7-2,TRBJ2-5,TGTGCCAGCAGCTTAGCGCTAAATGGCAGGGATCAGTACTTC,CASSLALNGRDQYF
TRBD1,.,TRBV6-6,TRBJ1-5,TGTGCCAGCAGTTCCGGGACAGGGGGCCATCAGCCCCAGCATTTT,CASSSGTGGHQPQHF
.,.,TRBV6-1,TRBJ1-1,TGTGCCAGCAGGGGACAAATGAACACTGAAGCTTTCTTT,CASRGQMNTEAFF
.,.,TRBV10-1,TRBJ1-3,TGCGCCAGCAGTCCCACCGGGTTTCAAGCGCGGAACACCATATATTTT,CASSPTGFQARNTIYF
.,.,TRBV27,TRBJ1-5,TGTGCCAGCAGTCCCTCTCAGGGTCAGCCCCAGCATTTT,CASSPSQGQPQHF
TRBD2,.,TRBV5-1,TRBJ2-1,TGCGCCAGCAGTGGGGCTAGCGGGAGTCTGAATGAGCAGTTCTTC,CASSGASGSLNEQFF
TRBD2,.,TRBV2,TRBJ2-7,TGTGCCAGCGGAAAGGGACTAGCGGGAGGGGCCTACGAGCAGTACTTC,CASGKGLAGGAYEQYF
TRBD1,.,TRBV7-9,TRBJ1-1,TGTGCCAGCCGGTCCGGGACAGGGTACAACTTT,CASRSGTGYNF
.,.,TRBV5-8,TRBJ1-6,TGTGCCAGCAGCTTGGCGCTCCGACAGGCAAAGTCACCCCTCCACTTT,CASSLALRQAKSPLHF
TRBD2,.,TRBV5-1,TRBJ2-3,TGCGCCAGCAGCGAAAATAGCGGGGGGTACACAGATACGCAGTATTTT,CASSENSGGYTDTQYF
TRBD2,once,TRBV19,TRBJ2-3,TGTGCCAGTAGTACCGGCCTGGGACTAGCGGGGTATAGCACAGATACGCAGTATTTT,CASSTGLGLAGYSTDTQYF
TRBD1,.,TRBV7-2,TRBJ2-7,TGTGCCAGCAGCCCTTTCCAGGGGGCCTACGAGCAGTACTTC,CASSPFQGAYEQYF
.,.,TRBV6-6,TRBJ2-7,TGTGCCAGCAGTTACTCCCCTTCGACAGGTTTGAAAGATCAGTACTTC,CASSYSPSTGLKDQYF
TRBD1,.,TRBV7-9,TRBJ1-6,TGTGCCAGCAGCTCCCCCCCGGGACAGGGGGTAGGCTCACCCCTCCACTTT,CASSSPPGQGVGSPLHF
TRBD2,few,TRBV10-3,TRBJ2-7,TGTGCCATCAGGTCGGGACTAGGGGGCGAGCAGTACTTC,CAIRSGLGGEQYF
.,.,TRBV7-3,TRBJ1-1,TGTGCCAGCAGCCTAGACAGGAACACTGAAGCTTTCTTT,CASSLDRNTEAFF
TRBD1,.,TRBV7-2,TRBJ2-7,TGTGCCAGCAGCCTCTATCCGGGACAGACCTACGAGCAGTACTTC,CASSLYPGQTYEQYF
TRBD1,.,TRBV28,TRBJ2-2,TGTGCCAGCAGTTTGTATTTTAGGGGGCAGGGCGGGGAGCTGTTTTTT,CASSLYFRGQGGELFF
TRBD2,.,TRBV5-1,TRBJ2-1,TGCGCCAGCAGCGATGAAACGACTAGCGGGATCCCATACTCCTACAATGAGCAGTTCTTC,CASSDETTSGIPYSYNEQFF
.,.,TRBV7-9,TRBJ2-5,TGTGCCAGCAGCTTACGACAGGGCGGGATAGAGACCCAGTACTTC,CASSLRQGGIETQYF
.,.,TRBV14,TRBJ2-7,TGTGCCAGCAGCCAAGATCGGTTAGGGGTGGACTACGAGCAGTACTTC,CASSQDRLGVDYEQYF
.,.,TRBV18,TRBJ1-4,TGTGCCAGCTCACCCCGGCAGGAGGATGAAAAACTGTTTTTT,CASSPRQEDEKLFF
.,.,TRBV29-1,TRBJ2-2,TGCAGCGTCCGGGAGACGGGCACCGGGGAGCTGTTTTTT,CSVRETGTGELFF
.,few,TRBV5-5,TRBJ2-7,TGTGCCAGCAGCTTGGAGGACAGTTCCTACGAGCAGTACTTC,CASSLEDSSYEQYF
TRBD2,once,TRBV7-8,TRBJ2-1,TGTGCCAGCAGCTTTTTTTCGGGGGGGGAGGGTAACTACAATGAGCAGTTCTTC,CASSFFSGGEGNYNEQFF
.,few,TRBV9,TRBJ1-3,TGTGCCAGCCGTCCGGTTTCCGGAAACACCATATATTTT,CASRPVSGNTIYF